The rows below give T cell receptor beta chains drawn from one sample of a study of blood T cells in healthy people across ages. TCRdb used MiXCR to reprocess the 5' RACE reads, holding one entry per CDR3 protein. In the table there are around 1.1 million distinct CDR3 sequences, around two fifths of which are singletons. The sample consisted of blood. These receptors came from a young man in good health. CDR3s leave out the opening cysteine and the closing phenylalanine or tryptophan.

>TRBV6-5|TRBJ2-5
ASRLVGDEETQY
>TRBV27|TRBJ2-2
ASSSSYGVNGELF
>TRBV20-1|TRBJ1-2
SARDLLRLLDYGYT
>TRBV6-2/TRBV6-3|TRBJ2-2
ASSYLQEVATGELF
>TRBV20-1|TRBJ1-2
SARDREDYGYT
>TRBV20-1|TRBJ2-5
SARNLLRQGQETQY
>TRBV12-3/TRBV12-4|TRBJ1-5
ASSLVSGSNQPQH
>TRBV4-1|TRBJ2-7
ASSQGIDNEQY
>TRBV20-1|TRBJ2-3
SAREGITDTQY
>TRBV4-3|TRBJ1-2
ASSQDPDTDGYT
>TRBV6-1|TRBJ2-6
ASSEEKGGANVLT
>TRBV10-3|TRBJ1-2
AIRGWTGGYT
>TRBV20-1|-
SASYPTRETQY
>TRBV20-1|TRBJ1-4
SAISPRTNEKLF
>TRBV7-2|TRBJ1-3
ASSKGGISGNTIY
>TRBV5-6|TRBJ2-1
ASSFLRDTSYNEQF
>TRBV2|TRBJ2-5
ASSGDSQETQY
>TRBV12-3/TRBV12-4|TRBJ2-7
ASSFARLPVVYEQY
>TRBV6-5|TRBJ1-2
AVGQGAVGYT
>TRBV5-8|TRBJ1-2
ASSRGRDLRSNGYT
>TRBV6-2/TRBV6-3|TRBJ2-7
ASSYLPSGYEQY
>TRBV6-2/TRBV6-3|TRBJ2-1
ASSDTGAGHAQF